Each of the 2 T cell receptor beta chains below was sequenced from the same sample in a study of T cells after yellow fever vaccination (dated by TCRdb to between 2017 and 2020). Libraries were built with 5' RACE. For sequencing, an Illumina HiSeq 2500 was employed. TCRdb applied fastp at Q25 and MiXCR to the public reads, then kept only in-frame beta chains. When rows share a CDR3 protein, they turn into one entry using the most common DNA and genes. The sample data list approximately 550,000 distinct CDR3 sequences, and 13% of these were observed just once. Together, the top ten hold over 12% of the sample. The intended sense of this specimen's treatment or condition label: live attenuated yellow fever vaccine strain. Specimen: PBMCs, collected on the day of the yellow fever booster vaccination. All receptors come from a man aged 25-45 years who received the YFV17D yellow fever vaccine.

This CDR3 is CASRHRGNTIYF. In DNA form, the CDR3 reads TGTGCCAGCAGGCACAGGGGAAACACCATATATTTT. The chain combines TRBV6-5 with TRBJ1-3; tentative D call: TRBD1 (5 bases). CDR1 is MNHEY, CDR2 SVGAGI, per germline. The CDR3 has 12 amino acids. Trimming removed 6 bases from V and 4 bases from J, with 7 bases in between.

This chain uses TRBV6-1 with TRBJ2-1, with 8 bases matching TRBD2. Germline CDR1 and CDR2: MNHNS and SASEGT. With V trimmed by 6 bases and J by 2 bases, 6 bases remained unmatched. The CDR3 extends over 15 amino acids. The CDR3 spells CASRRQAGAYNEQFF. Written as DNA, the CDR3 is TGTGCCAGCAGGAGACAAGCGGGAGCCTACAATGAGCAGTTCTTC.